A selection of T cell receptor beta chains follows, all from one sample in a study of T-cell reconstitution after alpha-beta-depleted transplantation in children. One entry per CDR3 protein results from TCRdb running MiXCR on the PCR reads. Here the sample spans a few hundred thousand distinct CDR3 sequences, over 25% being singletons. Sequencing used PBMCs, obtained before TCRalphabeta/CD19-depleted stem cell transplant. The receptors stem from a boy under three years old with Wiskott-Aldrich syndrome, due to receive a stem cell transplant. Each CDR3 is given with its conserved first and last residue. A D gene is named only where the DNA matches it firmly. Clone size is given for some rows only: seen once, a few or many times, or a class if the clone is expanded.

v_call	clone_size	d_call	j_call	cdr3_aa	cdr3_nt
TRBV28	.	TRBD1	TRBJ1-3	CASSLKTGTPRKYGNTIYF	TGTGCCAGCAGTTTAAAGACAGGGACCCCGCGGAAGTATGGAAACACCATATATTTT
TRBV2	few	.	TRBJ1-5	CASSELTGNQPQHF	TGTGCCAGCAGTGAGCTAACAGGGAATCAGCCCCAGCATTTT
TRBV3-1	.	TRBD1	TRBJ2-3	CASSQDRTGTDTQYF	TGTGCCAGCAGCCAAGATCGGACAGGGACAGATACGCAGTATTTT
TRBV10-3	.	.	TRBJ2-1	CAISESRVLGEQFF	TGTGCCATCAGTGAGTCAAGGGTATTGGGTGAGCAGTTCTTC
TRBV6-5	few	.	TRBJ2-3	CASSYGGGSSTDTQYF	TGTGCCAGTAGCTACGGAGGGGGTTCTAGCACAGATACGCAGTATTTT
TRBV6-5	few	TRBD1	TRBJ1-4	CASSIQGATNEKLFF	TGTGCCAGCAGTATACAGGGGGCAACTAATGAAAAACTGTTTTTT
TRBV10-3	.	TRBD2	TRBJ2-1	CAISELGLAEISYNEQFF	TGTGCCATCAGTGAGTTGGGACTAGCGGAGATCTCCTACAATGAGCAGTTCTTC
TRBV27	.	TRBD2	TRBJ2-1	CASNPIAGGDNEQFF	TGTGCCAGCAATCCCATAGCGGGAGGAGACAATGAGCAGTTCTTC
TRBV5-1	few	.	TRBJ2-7	CASSPAPSYEQYF	TGCGCCAGCAGCCCCGCACCTTCCTACGAGCAGTACTTC
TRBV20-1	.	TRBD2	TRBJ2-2	CSARRGGRGELFF	TGCAGTGCTAGACGGGGCGGGAGGGGGGAGCTGTTTTTT
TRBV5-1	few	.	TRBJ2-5	CASSLYRQETQYF	TGCGCCAGCAGCTTATATAGACAAGAGACCCAGTACTTC
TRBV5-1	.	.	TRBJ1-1	CASSLIGVADTEAFF	TGCGCCAGCAGCTTGATCGGTGTTGCGGACACTGAAGCTTTCTTT
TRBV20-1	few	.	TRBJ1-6	CSALGTEDNSPLHF	TGCAGTGCCCTCGGGACGGAGGATAATTCACCCCTCCACTTT
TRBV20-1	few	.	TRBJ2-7	CSARGYEQYF	TGCAGTGCTAGAGGCTACGAGCAGTACTTC
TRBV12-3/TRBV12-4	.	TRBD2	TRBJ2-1	CASNTGLAGANEQFF	TGTGCCAGCAACACAGGACTAGCGGGCGCAAATGAGCAGTTCTTC
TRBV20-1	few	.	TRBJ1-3	CSARLGNTIYF	TGCAGTGCTAGACTGGGAAACACCATATATTTT
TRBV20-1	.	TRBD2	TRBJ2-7	CSARDDYKREPYEQYF	TGCAGTGCTAGAGACGACTACAAGCGGGAACCCTACGAGCAGTACTTC
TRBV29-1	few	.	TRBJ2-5	CSGNTGAETQYF	TGCAGCGGAAACACAGGTGCCGAGACCCAGTACTTC
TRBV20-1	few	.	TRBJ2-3	CSASSAWERDTQYF	TGCAGTGCTAGTAGCGCCTGGGAGAGAGATACGCAGTATTTT
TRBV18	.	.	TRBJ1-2	CASSPRAFYGYTF	TGTGCCAGCTCCCCCAGAGCATTCTATGGCTACACCTTC
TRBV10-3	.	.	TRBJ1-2	CAISELGSGYGYTF	TGTGCCATCAGTGAGTTAGGTTCCGGCTATGGCTACACCTTC
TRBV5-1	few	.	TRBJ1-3	CASSLGGSLSSGNTIYF	TGCGCCAGCAGCTTGGGTGGCTCGTTGAGCTCTGGAAACACCATATATTTT
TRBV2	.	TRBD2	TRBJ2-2	CASSERASGNTGELFF	TGTGCCAGCAGTGAAAGGGCTAGCGGGAACACCGGGGAGCTGTTTTTT
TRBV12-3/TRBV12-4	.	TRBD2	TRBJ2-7	CASSFHSGRGLEQYF	TGTGCCAGCAGTTTTCATAGCGGGAGGGGATTGGAGCAGTACTTC